The T cell receptor (beta chain) described here comes from a study of CD4 T cells in relation to SARS-CoV-2 and coronaviruses. Study context: ViraFEST: approximately 10-day antigen culture of PBMCs, then TCR beta CDR3 sequencing. Findings and limits, study-wide: Approximately 65% of donors had memory CD4+ clonotypes crossrecognizing SARS-CoV-2 and common cold coronavirus spike.

Assay used: immunoSEQ multiplex PCR; TCRdb lists only in-frame clones, some missing. This table has 20,000 to 25,000 clones, approximately 72% appearing once. This CDR3 is 15 amino acids long. The germline V gene encodes CDR1 SNHLY and CDR2 FYNNEI. V was shortened by 6 bases and J by 3 bases, with 15 bases between the two germline ends. Before the COVID-19 pandemic, during about 2010-2019, CD4+ T cells were taken from unexposed donors. The cells were cultured for around ten days before CD4+ T cells were isolated. Fresh IL-2 medium replaced half the medium on days 3 and 7. As concerns this clone: Its specificity is unknown.

Specimen: CD4+ T cells from PBMCs, cultured in vitro. The clonotype comes from a human donor in good health. The V and J genes are TRBV2 and TRBJ1-5; D is possibly TRBD1 (6 bases). The CDR3 protein is CASRPHRDINQPQHF. CDR3 bases: TGTGCCAGCAGGCCTCATCGGGACATCAATCAGCCCCAGCATTTT. Filled out from reference TRBV2 and TRBJ1-5, the complete variable domain reads EPEVTQTPSHQVTQMGQEVILRCVPISNHLYFYWYRQILGQKVEFLVSFYNNEISEKSEIFDDQFSVERPDGSNFTLKIRSTKLEDSAMYFCASRPHRDINQPQHFGDGTRLSIL.